These 29 T cell receptor beta chains were all obtained from the same sample, sequenced in a study of graft-versus-host responses after intestinal transplantation. Assay used: immunoSEQ multiplex PCR; TCRdb lists only in-frame clones, some missing. The repertoire holds around 18,000 clones, with 85% to 95% as singletons. The sequencing here drew on PBMCs, taken 23 days after intestinal transplant. The source of these receptors is a human patient who received an intestinal transplant, so some T cells may come from the graft donor.

V and J are TRBV7-9 and TRBJ1-5, with TRBD1 as a possible D gene (5 bases). Germline CDR1 SEHNR, CDR2 FQNEAQ (reference sequence). V lost 2 bases and J lost 4, with 9 bases in between. The CDR3 runs 14 residues. In DNA form, the CDR3 reads TGTGCCAGCAGCTTATTGACAGCAAATCAGCCCCAGCATTTT. Translating gives CASSLLTANQPQHF.

This chain joins TRBV6-6 and TRBJ2-7, with TRBD2 identical over 7 bases. There are 14 residues in the CDR3. In germline, CDR1 is MNHNY, CDR2 SVGAGI (reference sequence). The J segment lost 2 bases and the V segment lost 2 bases, leaving 3 bases of the junction unmatched. The CDR3 loop reads CASSYTAGAYEQYF. CDR3 sequence (DNA): TGTGCCAGCAGTTACACCGCGGGGGCCTACGAGCAGTACTTC.

For the CDR3, the DNA is TGTGCCAGCAGTCTCTCTGGGGCCAACGTCCTGACTTTC. This encodes CASSLSGANVLTF. V and J are TRBV2 and TRBJ2-6, with D unresolved. V dropped 5 bases and J dropped 0 bases, with 2 bases sitting between them. The V gene's germline CDR1 is SNHLY and CDR2 FYNNEI. The CDR3 totals 13 residues. The variable domain in full, with the rest retrieved from reference TRBV2 and TRBJ2-6, is EPEVTQTPSHQVTQMGQEVILRCVPISNHLYFYWYRQILGQKVEFLVSFYNNEISEKSEIFDDQFSVERPDGSNFTLKIRSTKLEDSAMYFCASSLSGANVLTFGAGSRLTVL.

V is TRBV18 and J is TRBJ1-1; D remains unclear. The CDR3 length is 14 residues. Trimming shortened V by 2 bases and J by 0 bases, and 7 bases separated the two germline ends. Germline values: CDR1 KGHSH, CDR2 LQKENI. The CDR3 loop reads CASSPTTVNTEAFF. For the CDR3, the DNA is TGTGCCAGCTCACCAACTACAGTGAACACTGAAGCTTTCTTT.

The chain links TRBV18 to TRBJ2-1, with 8 bases that match TRBD2. Losses at the gene ends were 3 bases for V and 0 bases for J; bases not matched to a gene: 4. The length of the CDR3 is 16 residues. Germline loops: CDR1 KGHSH, CDR2 LQKENI. The CDR3 spells CASSPQSGSSYNEQFF. The CDR3 DNA reads TGTGCCAGCTCACCCCAAAGCGGGAGCTCCTACAATGAGCAGTTCTTC.

In this sample, this clone turned up once. The chain has TRBV2 and TRBJ2-2; D gene unclear. In germline, CDR1 is SNHLY, CDR2 FYNNEI. The CDR3 has 15 amino acids. Trimming removed 0 bases at V and 4 bases at J, with 9 bases between. CDR3 sequence: CASSEAEQTTGELFF. The DNA of the CDR3 is TGTGCCAGCAGTGAAGCGGAACAAACCACCGGGGAGCTGTTTTTT.

This chain joins TRBV4-3 and TRBJ2-3, with TRBD2 identical over 9 bases. J gave up 4 bases and V 0 bases, and 8 bases lay outside the gene matches. Germline V lookup: CDR1 LGHNA, CDR2 YSLEER. This CDR3 is 17 amino acids long. The CDR3 reads CASSQDWPAGGADTQYF. CDR3 nucleotides: TGCGCCAGCAGCCAAGACTGGCCAGCGGGAGGTGCAGATACGCAGTATTTT.

The chain is built from TRBV28 and TRBJ2-7, with 8 bases matching TRBD1. CDR1 MDHEN and CDR2 SYDVKM come from the germline V gene. V lost 6 bases and J lost 5; bases outside the gene matches: 12. The CDR3 extends over 15 amino acids. Written as DNA, the CDR3 is TGTGCCAGCAGGACTCCTGACAGGGGACTGCACGAGCAGTACTTC. Protein: CASRTPDRGLHEQYF. Based on the CDR3 plus reference TRBV28 and TRBJ2-7, the full variable domain is DVKVTQSSRYLVKRTGEKVFLECVQDMDHENMFWYRQDPGLGLRLIYFSYDVKMKEKGDIPEGYSVSREKKERFSLILESASTNQTSMYLCASRTPDRGLHEQYFGPGTRLTVT.

This chain links TRBV19 with TRBJ2-7; no clear D. The CDR3 is made up of 14 amino acids. Deletions cut 5 bases from V and 0 bases from J, with 11 bases between. Germline CDR1 and CDR2: LNHDA and SQIVND (reference sequence). The CDR3 DNA follows: TGTGCCAGTAGTCCGGCCGTCGGCTCCTACGAGCAGTACTTC. This translates into CASSPAVGSYEQYF.

The V and J genes are TRBV15 and TRBJ2-1; 8 bases align to TRBD2. The V gene's germline CDR1 is LNHNV and CDR2 YYDKDF (reference sequence). Losses at the gene ends were 7 bases for V and 10 bases for J; bases not matched to a gene: 15. This CDR3 is built from 15 residues. CDR3 loop: CATNKRERGSGEQFF. Written as DNA, the CDR3 is TGTGCCACCAACAAGCGGGAGAGGGGTTCGGGGGAGCAGTTCTTC.

V is TRBV9 and J is TRBJ2-7; a weak D match, TRBD1 (6 bases). Germline CDR1 and CDR2: SGDLS and YYNGEE. Trimming pared 0 bases from V and 3 bases from J, leaving 13 bases between. This CDR3 is 15 amino acids long. The CDR3 nucleotides read TGTGCCAGCAGCGTAGGGGTAGGGGGAATCTACGAGCAGTACTTC. This translates into CASSVGVGGIYEQYF.

CDR3 in DNA: TGTGCCACCCTTAGGGGGGTTAATTCCCAGAGTGAAGCTTTCTTT. It codes for CATLRGVNSQSEAFF. J is TRBJ1-1 and V is TRBV6-5; perhaps TRBD1 as D (6 bases). The V and J ends lost 10 bases and 7 bases respectively, with 25 bases between them. This CDR3 has 15 residues. Looked up from germline, CDR1 is MNHEY and CDR2 is SVGAGI.

V and J are TRBV10-3 and TRBJ2-1, with 12 bases identical to TRBD2. Germline V gene data show CDR1 as ENHRY and CDR2 as SYGVKD. The trim removed 5 bases at V and 6 bases at J, leaving 5 bases unmatched. There are 15 residues in the CDR3. The CDR3 region is CAISSLAGGINEQFF. The CDR3 DNA sequence: TGTGCCATCAGTTCTCTAGCGGGAGGGATCAATGAGCAGTTCTTC.

The chain combines TRBV19 with TRBJ2-1; 7 bases are a match to TRBD1. This CDR3 has 14 residues. CDR1 is LNHDA and CDR2 is SQIVND in the germline V gene (reference sequence). V was pared by 6 bases and J by 4 bases, with 6 bases of the junction left unmatched. In nucleotides, the CDR3 is TGTGCCAGTAGCACAGGGGACGGTTACAATGAGCAGTTCTTC. Translation gives CASSTGDGYNEQFF.

This clone has only one observation. V gene TRBV6-5 combines with J gene TRBJ1-2, with D possibly TRBD1 on 5 matching bases. The germline gives CDR1 MNHEY, CDR2 SVGAGI. Trimming stripped 0 bases from V and 4 bases from J, with 9 bases between. The CDR3 is 14 amino acids. CDR3 sequence (DNA): TGTGCCAGCAGTTACTCGAAGACAGCCTATGGCTACACCTTC. Translating gives CASSYSKTAYGYTF.

The chain combines TRBV27 with TRBJ2-7, with D unclear. V lost 0 bases, J lost 1 base, and 10 bases lay in between. This CDR3 is 15 amino acids long. Per the germline V gene, CDR1 is MNHEY and CDR2 is SMNVEV (reference sequence). The CDR3 reads CASSLSKYGSYEQYF. CDR3 in DNA: TGTGCCAGCAGTTTATCGAAATATGGTTCCTACGAGCAGTACTTC.

The genes are TRBV7-2 and TRBJ2-5; D is perhaps TRBD2 (6 bases). Germline V gives CDR1 SGHTA, CDR2 FQGNSA. The CDR3 sequence is 14 residues long. Deletions cut 5 bases from V and 3 bases from J, with 13 bases between. CDR3 in amino acids: CASSNDGGEETQYF. In nucleotides, the CDR3 is TGTGCCAGCAGCAACGACGGAGGGGAAGAGACCCAGTACTTC.

J is TRBJ2-4 and V is TRBV18; 7 bases map to TRBD1. From germline, CDR1 is KGHSH and CDR2 LQKENI. J lost 8 bases, V lost 4 bases, and 8 bases had no gene match. The CDR3 extends over 14 amino acids. CDR3: CASSLTGTAHIQYF. In DNA, the CDR3 is TGTGCCAGCTCACTCACCGGGACAGCCCACATTCAGTACTTC.

The chain couples TRBV12-2 to TRBJ2-7. TRBV12-2 is a pseudogene. The CDR3 spans 13 residues. CDR3 region: CASRLGVSYEQYF. The DNA for the CDR3 is TGTGCAAGTCGCTTAGGGGTCTCCTACGAGCAGTACTTC.

This clone occurred once. The chain joins TRBV21-1 to TRBJ2-7; TRBD1 is the table's D call, not checked against the DNA. TRBV21-1 is a pseudogene. The CDR3 loop spans 14 amino acids. The CDR3 sequence: CASSKGAGGYEQYF. CDR3 nucleotide sequence: TGTGCCAGCAGCAAAGGGGCAGGGGGCTACGAGCAGTACTTC.

The V gene is TRBV4-1, the J gene TRBJ2-5, with 11 positions matching TRBD2. J was trimmed by 4 bases and V by 4 bases; bases with no gene match: 2. Germline values: CDR1 MGHRA, CDR2 YSYEKL. The CDR3 sequence is 14 residues long. The CDR3 loop is CASSPGLAGETQYF. The CDR3 bases are TGCGCCAGCAGCCCCGGACTAGCGGGAGAGACCCAGTACTTC.

In DNA form, the CDR3 reads TGTGCCAGCAGTCGTGGGGGGATGAATTCACCCCTCCACTTT. Translated, it gives CASSRGGMNSPLHF. This chain links TRBV14 with TRBJ1-6; perhaps TRBD1 as D (5 bases). The V gene's germline CDR1 is SGHDN and CDR2 FVKESK. CDR3 length: 14 residues. Between the trimmed V and J ends, which lost 6 bases and 7 bases, there was a span of 13 bases.

This rearrangement joins TRBV29-1 to TRBJ2-1; 15 positions match TRBD2. The CDR3 consists of 14 residues. V lost 7 bases and J lost 5; bases outside the gene matches: 3. Germline CDR1 reads SQVTM; CDR2 reads ANQGSEA. The CDR3 bases are TGCAGCGGGGGACTAGCGGGAGGTCACAATGAGCAGTTCTTC. Encoded protein: CSGGLAGGHNEQFF.

V usage is TRBV4-1 and J usage is TRBJ1-2; D gene ambiguous. V lost 1 base and J 0 bases, leaving 6 bases between the germline ends. The length of the CDR3 is 14 residues. CDR1 is MGHRA, CDR2 YSYEKL, per germline. The CDR3, as DNA: TGCGCCAGCAGCCAAGGACGGACTAACTATGGCTACACCTTC. It specifies CASSQGRTNYGYTF.

DNA of the CDR3: TGTGCCAGCAGTTACTCCCGGACAGAGATGAACACTGAAGCTTTCTTT. It translates to CASSYSRTEMNTEAFF. The genes are TRBV6-5 and TRBJ1-1; D may be TRBD1 (6 bases). This CDR3 has 16 amino acids. The germline gives CDR1 MNHEY, CDR2 SVGAGI. V lost 0 bases to trimming and J lost 0 bases, with 11 bases between them.

The chain links TRBV9 to TRBJ2-1; 7 positions agree with TRBD2. The CDR3 has 17 amino acids. CDR1 and CDR2 (germline): SGDLS, YYNGEE. J gave up 0 bases and V 3 bases, and 9 bases lay outside the gene matches. The CDR3: CASSAPLGGSSYNEQFF. The CDR3 DNA follows: TGTGCCAGCAGCGCCCCCCTCGGGGGGAGCTCCTACAATGAGCAGTTCTTC. Together with reference TRBV9 and TRBJ2-1, the CDR3 gives the full variable domain: DSGVTQTPKHLITATGQRVTLRCSPRSGDLSVYWYQQSLDQGLQFLIQYYNGEERAKGNILERFSAQQFPDLHSELNLSSLELGDSALYFCASSAPLGGSSYNEQFFGPGTRLTVL.

The chain combines TRBV19 with TRBJ2-7; TRBD2 aligns across 7 bases. J gave up 2 bases and V 5 bases, and 9 bases lay outside the gene matches. Germline assignment: CDR1 LNHDA and CDR2 SQIVND (reference sequence). The CDR3 length is 15 residues. The CDR3 loop is CASSFTTSRAYEQYF. CDR3 DNA: TGTGCCAGTAGTTTCACGACTAGCAGAGCCTACGAGCAGTACTTC.

The rearrangement uses TRBV4-2 and TRBJ1-5; no definite D call. V was trimmed by 1 base and J by 2 bases, leaving 6 bases between them. CDR3 length: 14 residues. CDR1 and CDR2 (germline): LGHNA, YNFKEQ. CDR3 nucleotide sequence: TGTGCCAGCAGCCAAGGCCAGGGCAATCAGCCCCAGCATTTT. This gives the protein CASSQGQGNQPQHF.

This sequence joins TRBV9 and TRBJ2-5; TRBD2 agrees at 7 bases. Trimming at V came to 4 bases and at J to 11 bases, leaving 5 bases not matched to a gene. The CDR3 spans 11 residues. Germline V lookup: CDR1 SGDLS, CDR2 YYNGEE. Written as DNA, the CDR3 is TGTGCCAGCAGCTCTGGACTAGAGCAGTACTTC. Translated, it gives CASSSGLEQYF.